This T cell receptor beta chain stems from a study of blood T cell repertoires in COVID-19 (dated by TCRdb to the early 2020s). With regard to the full study: The collaborator samples originated in the United States, Italy and Spain and spanned the acute and convalescent phases of COVID-19. HLA class I and class II types, where available, came from metadata supplied by the sample provider rather than from assay-based typing. The samples were drawn from two sources: the first 160 participants of the ongoing ImmuneRACE study, and 1,000 to 1,500 subjects contributed by 6 global collaborators. A freely available public database, intended as a resource for researchers studying the immune response to SARS-CoV-2, is where the repertoires were released. The dataset comprised deeply sampled blood TCRbeta repertoires from subjects exposed to, actively infected with, or recovered from COVID-19. A de-identified subject ID, COVID-19 status, age in years and sex were almost always included in the sample metadata. The material from the prospective study consisted of cDNA or gDNA derived from T cells, B-cell-depleted T cells, or PBMCs. Here is what the overall study found, with its caveats: How much clinical and demographic metadata was included differed by source and by participant, and the metadata was provided uncurated.

TCRbeta CDR3 regions were amplified from genomic DNA by means of the immunoSEQ Assay, a bias-controlled multiplex PCR. Per the source publication's procedure: Within the assay, amplification of reference gene primers was used to estimate how many nucleated cells each sample contained. To quantify the absolute abundance of each unique TCRbeta CDR3 rearrangement, sequence reads were collapsed and filtered. For each sample, productive Simpson clonality was calculated as the square root of Simpson's diversity index over productive rearrangements. As stored in TCRdb, this immuneACCESS dataset retains in-frame rearrangements with V and J assigned. A fraction of the clones does not appear; measured against another copy, unresolved V genes explain less than half of the discrepancy, and the remainder lacks a known reason. Clone size and the V and J calls come from that table; the DNA yielded D and trimming. The table for this sample lists a few hundred thousand clones; roughly nine tenths of them were counted only once. Approximately 5% of the sample is held by the ten biggest clonotypes.

Enrolling through a virtual design, the prospective study's participants ranged in age from roughly 18 to 100 years and lived across some 23 United States geographic areas. Cohort assignment in the prospective study relied on participant-reported clinical history from a screening survey and a study questionnaire. Recovered participants in ImmuneRACE Cohort 3 were defined as having two consecutive negative NP/OP PCR tests, clearance from a healthcare professional, or resolution of symptoms. In the prospective study, whole blood, serum and a nasopharyngeal or oropharyngeal swab were collected from each participant by mobile phlebotomists. Participants in the prospective study had the option to provide additional blood draws and questionnaires over a roughly 2-month period. Prospective study blood samples were shipped either frozen or at room temperature before DNA extraction. Details on this clone: Its binding antigen is unknown. One base away there is no much larger clone; base qualities are not given.

Source material: PBMCs or T cells enriched from blood (not recorded which). This clonotype originated in a woman in her 30s who had recovered from COVID-19.

The CDR3 is CASGTSNTEAFF. The bases are TGTGCCAGTGGGACATCCAACACTGAAGCTTTCTTT. The receptor chain draws on TRBV12-3 or TRBV12-4 and TRBJ1-1; possibly the D gene is TRBD1, per 6 matching bases. Counted from cysteine to phenylalanine, this CDR3 has 12 amino acids. CDR3 DNA is the only sequence kept; it has 36 bases, read in frame from the first base. V sheds 9 bases and J sheds 2 bases, leaving 10 bases between their ends.